The 14 T cell receptor beta chains given below trace back to one sample, sequenced in a study of T cell clonality in common variable immunodeficiency. No cognate antigen is known for these TCRs. Sequencing was performed with immunoSEQ multiplex PCR; in TCRdb, only in-frame clones are kept and a portion is missing. This repertoire holds around 42,000 clones, and none appear only once. Whole-study findings and limits: Reportedly, TCR beta sequences from common variable immunodeficiency showed fewer deletions and N-nucleotide insertions.

Source material: peripheral blood mononuclear cells. The receptors come from a human donor with common variable immunodeficiency.

This clone was detected many times. The sequence runs out 3 residues before the end of the CDR3; the remainder is reconstructed from the germline J gene. The chain couples TRBV20-1 to TRBJ2-1, with D perhaps TRBD1 (6 bases). The V gene's germline CDR1 is DFQATT and CDR2 SNEGSKA (reference sequence). V was shortened by 6 bases and J by 2 bases, with 17 bases between the two germline ends. The CDR3 spans 15 residues. CDR3: CSASLQGIPYNEQFF. CDR3 DNA (partial): TGCAGTGCGTCTCTACAGGGTATCCCCTACAATGAG.

This clone was seen only a few times. The CDR3 end lies 3 residues beyond the end of the read and is filled in from the germline J gene. The chain links TRBV2 to TRBJ2-3, with a tentative D call TRBD1 (6 bases). This CDR3 comprises 14 residues. Deletions cut 4 bases from V and 1 base from J, with 9 bases between. Per the germline V gene, CDR1 is SNHLY and CDR2 is FYNNEI. The CDR3 protein is CASSGWGRTDTQYF. The sequenced part of the CDR3 DNA is TGTGCCAGCAGTGGCTGGGGGCGCACAGATACG.

The table lists this clone with many counts. Read data end 3 residues before the CDR3 end; the end is taken from the germline J gene. The chain has TRBV29-1 and TRBJ2-2; D may be TRBD1 (6 bases). V lost 6 bases and J 4 bases, leaving 15 bases between the germline ends. There are 14 residues in the CDR3. Germline-derived CDR1 and CDR2 are SQVTM and ANQGSEA. CDR3 DNA (partial): TGCAGCGTCAAACAGGGATACACCACCGGGGAG. Its translation: CSVKQGYTTGE. The whole CDR3 sequence is CSVKQGYTTGELFF.

Many counts were recorded for this clone. The read terminates 3 residues ahead of where the CDR3 ends, so the germline J gene completes it. The rearrangement uses TRBV12-5 and TRBJ2-7; 9 bases line up with TRBD1. V dropped 4 bases and J dropped 2; count of bases not matched to a gene: 6. Germline V gene sequence: CDR1 LGHNT, CDR2 FRNRAP. The CDR3 covers 15 residues. CDR3 protein: CASGSGQGLAYEQYF. The CDR3 DNA, read in part, is TGTGCTAGTGGTTCGGGACAGGGACTCGCCTACGAG.

This clone has a count of ten or more. The read falls 3 residues short of the CDR3 end, and the missing part is taken from the germline J gene. In the same sample, other DNA sequences code for this CDR3. The chain carries TRBV19 and TRBJ1-2, with 7 bases lining up with TRBD1. This CDR3 is 13 amino acids long. In germline, CDR1 is LNHDA, CDR2 SQIVND (reference sequence). Trimming took 2 bases from V and 4 from J; bases not matched to a gene: 1. CDR3 DNA (partial): TGTGCCAGTAGTATACGGACAGGCTATGGC. It translates to CASSIRTGYG. The CDR3 reads in full as CASSIRTGYGYTF. The full variable domain, rest sourced from reference TRBV19 and TRBJ1-2, is DGGITQSPKYLFRKEGQNVTLSCEQNLNHDAMYWYRQDPGQGLRLIYYSQIVNDFQKGDIAEGYSVSREKKESFPLTVTSAQKNPTAFYLCASSIRTGYGYTFGSGTRLTVV.

This clone appeared a few times. The CDR3 end lies 3 residues beyond the end of the read and is filled in from the germline J gene. V usage is TRBV5-1 and J usage is TRBJ2-2; 11 positions match TRBD2. Germline-derived CDR1 and CDR2 are SGHRS and YFSETQ. The V and J ends lost 4 bases and 2 bases, in that order; junction bases with no gene match: 10. The CDR3 runs to 18 residues. Here the CDR3 reads CASSAQLAGVINTGELFF. CDR3 DNA, as far as it was read: TGCGCCAGCAGCGCGCAACTAGCGGGGGTCATTAACACCGGGGAG.

This clone has more than one count but fewer than ten. CDR3 bases read: TGTGCCTGGACTGGGACAGGGAAAGAGACC. Its translation: CAWTGTGKET. The entire CDR3 sequence reads CAWTGTGKETQYF. This chain uses TRBV30 with TRBJ2-5; 9 bases match TRBD1. The read terminates 3 residues ahead of where the CDR3 ends, so the germline J gene completes it. Looked up from germline, CDR1 is GTSNPN and CDR2 is SVGIG (reference sequence). The CDR3 is 13 residues long. The trim removed 4 bases at V and 3 bases at J, leaving 3 bases unmatched.

A word on this clone: The read falls 3 residues short of the CDR3 end, and the missing part is taken from the germline J gene. This rearrangement joins TRBV7-9 to TRBJ2-7; TRBD1 matches 7 bases. V gave up 4 bases and J gave up 5 bases; unmatched junction bases: 2. The V gene's germline CDR1 is SEHNR and CDR2 FQNEAQ (reference sequence). There are 12 residues in the CDR3. The DNA read from the CDR3 is TGTGCCAGCAGCTCACAGGGGCACGAG. Protein product: CASSSQGHE. The full CDR3 sequence reads CASSSQGHEQYF.

Concerning this clone itself: The read finishes 3 residues shy of the CDR3 end, and the germline J gene is used to complete it. The chain joins TRBV30 to TRBJ2-7; D is perhaps TRBD1 (5 bases). The CDR3 is made up of 13 amino acids. V was shortened by 1 base and J by 2 bases, with 9 bases between the two germline ends. CDR1 and CDR2 (germline): GTSNPN, SVGIG (reference sequence). The CDR3 protein is CAWSGWTPYEQYF. The DNA read from the CDR3 is TGTGCCTGGAGTGGGTGGACACCCTACGAG.

CDR3 sequence reads: CASSGSGGGWETQYF. CDR3 DNA (partial): TGTGCCAGCAGTGGTTCTGGGGGCGGGTGGGAGACC. This rearrangement joins TRBV2 to TRBJ2-5, with D tentatively TRBD1 (6 bases). Read coverage stops 3 residues before the CDR3 terminus; the germline J gene supplies the remainder. The ends were cut back, 4 bases at V and 5 bases at J, with 17 bases in the middle. The CDR3 spans 15 residues. Germline CDR1 and CDR2: SNHLY and FYNNEI.

Concerning this clone itself: The CDR3 is cut off 3 residues early in the read; its end comes from the germline J gene. The chain uses TRBV19 and TRBJ2-1, with D perhaps matching TRBD1 (6 bases). CDR3 length: 15 residues. The V end lost 5 bases, the J end lost 4 bases, and 15 bases lay between the germline ends. Germline V gives CDR1 LNHDA, CDR2 SQIVND (reference sequence). The sequenced part of the CDR3 DNA is TGTGCCAGTAGTGTTGGACAGCTTGATTACAATGAG. This translates into CASSVGQLDYNE. The entire CDR3 reads CASSVGQLDYNEQFF.

This clone was recorded at least ten times. The CDR3 end is not reached by the read, which stops 3 residues before it; the germline J gene fills it in. This rearrangement joins TRBV5-1 to TRBJ1-1, with 9 bases identical to TRBD1. The CDR3 is made up of 16 amino acids. The J segment lost 5 bases and the V segment lost 4 bases, leaving 12 bases of the junction unmatched. Looked up from germline, CDR1 is SGHRS and CDR2 is YFSETQ. The sequenced part of the CDR3 DNA is TGCGCCAGCAGCACCCAACCGGGACAGGGAGGGACTGAA. Its protein is CASSTQPGQGGTE. The complete CDR3 reads CASSTQPGQGGTEAFF.

This clone was seen a few times. The CDR3 is cut off 3 residues early in the read; its end comes from the germline J gene. J is TRBJ1-4 and V is TRBV5-6; possible D gene TRBD1, 6 bases. The CDR3 is made up of 15 amino acids. CDR1 and CDR2 (germline): SGHDT, YYEEEE. Deletions cut 0 bases from V and 4 bases from J, with 10 bases between. The DNA read from the CDR3 is TGTGCCAGCAGCTTGGTTACGGACAGTAATGAAAAA. This sequence encodes CASSLVTDSNEK. The whole CDR3 sequence is CASSLVTDSNEKLFF. The whole variable domain, remainder taken from reference TRBV5-6 and TRBJ1-4, is DAGVTQSPTHLIKTRGQQVTLRCSPKSGHDTVSWYQQALGQGPQFIFQYYEEEERQRGNFPDRFSGHQFPNYSSELNVNALLLGDSALYLCASSLVTDSNEKLFFGSGTQLSVL.

This clone was recorded many times. The read gets to within 3 residues of the CDR3 end, and the germline J gene fills in the rest. V usage is TRBV28 and J usage is TRBJ2-2; D gene unclear. The CDR3 totals 16 residues. The V gene lost 6 bases and the J gene lost 0 bases, with 14 bases spanning the gap. Germline-derived CDR1 and CDR2 are MDHEN and SYDVKM. The CDR3 region is CASSLGGTTNTGELFF. The covered CDR3 bases are TGTGCCAGCAGCCTAGGTGGAACGACGAACACCGGGGAG.